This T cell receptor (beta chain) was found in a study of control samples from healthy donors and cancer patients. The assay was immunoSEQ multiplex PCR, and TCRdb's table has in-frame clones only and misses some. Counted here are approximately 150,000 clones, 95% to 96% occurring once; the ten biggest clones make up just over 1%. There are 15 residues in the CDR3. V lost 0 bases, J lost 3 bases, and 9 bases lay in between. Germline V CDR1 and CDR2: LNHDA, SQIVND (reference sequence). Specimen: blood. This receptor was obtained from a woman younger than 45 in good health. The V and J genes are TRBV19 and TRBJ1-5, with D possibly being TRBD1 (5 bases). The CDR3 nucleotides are TGTGCCAGTAGTATAGACTCAGGGTTCAATCAGCCCCAGCATTTT. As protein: CASSIDSGFNQPQHF.